This T cell receptor beta chain was sequenced for a study of beta chain features in type 1 diabetes. The overall study: Age and gender were similar between patients and healthy donors, as were cell yields. General study results and limits: Resolution of whether HLA type affects TCRB rearrangement was not achieved here.

Using CD45RO/CCR7/CD25/CD127/CD95/CD27, CD4+ naive, central memory, regulatory and stem cell-like memory cells were sorted. Sorting gave populations that all exceeded 95% purity. CDR1 and CDR2 from the germline V gene are SNHLY and FYNNEI. J was trimmed by 4 bases and V by 7 bases; bases with no gene match: 9. The CDR3 sequence is 14 residues long. Investigators reverse transcribed all isolated RNA, so they sequenced expressed TCRB transcripts. Profiled with immunoSEQ multiplex PCR; TCRdb holds only in-frame clones, not every one. The data contain around 300,000 clones, approximately 10% of them singletons. A note on this clone: Its antigen is undetermined.

The J gene is TRBJ1-2, the V gene TRBV2; 7 positions match TRBD1. The clonotype was recovered from a woman younger than 45 in good health. The sample was naive CD4+ T cells from blood. Here the CDR3 DNA reads TGTGCCAGCATCCGACGGACAGGAGCCTATGGCTACACCTTC. The encoded protein is CASIRRTGAYGYTF.